The present entry profiles one T cell receptor beta chain with its context. Its antigen is undetermined. The junction had 5 bases not matched to a gene; V was cut back by 4 bases and J by 2 bases. The CDR3 runs 14 residues. From germline, CDR1 is SEHNR and CDR2 FQNEAQ (reference sequence). The data derive from a study of blood T cells in healthy people across ages. Study conclusions and caveats: Unknown donor CMV status possibly confounded expanded clonotype changes.

The authors ran a second PCR of roughly 6 to 12 cycles using a sample-barcoded 5' primer and a J-beta primer mix. Carrying 12 random nucleotides, a template-switch adaptor labeled each individual cDNA molecule. One entry per CDR3 protein results from TCRdb running MiXCR on the 5' RACE reads. The table records around 1,500,000 distinct CDR3 sequences, over 25% of them present only once. This clonotype was sampled from a woman in her twenties or thirties in good health. The chain employs TRBV7-9 and TRBJ2-7, with 7 positions matching TRBD1. Sequencing was performed on blood. The CDR3 sequence: CASSWGTVPYEQYF. In DNA form, the CDR3 reads TGTGCCAGCAGCTGGGGGACAGTACCCTACGAGCAGTACTTC. Supplemented by reference TRBV7-9 and TRBJ2-7, the full variable domain reads DTGVSQNPRHKITKRGQNVTFRCDPISEHNRLYWYRQTLGQGPEFLTYFQNEAQLEKSRLLSDRFSAERPKGSFSTLEIQRTEQGDSAMYLCASSWGTVPYEQYFGPGTRLTVT.